Here is one T cell receptor (beta chain) with its context. The data are from a study of OX40 agonist ivuxolimab in advanced cancers. Turning to the study itself: Given to patients was ivuxolimab, an agonistic anti-OX40 (CD134) antibody.

The germline V gene encodes CDR1 MGHRA and CDR2 YSYEKL. Trimming at V came to 0 bases and at J to 6 bases, leaving 2 bases not matched to a gene. This CDR3 has 14 residues. This table comes from immunoSEQ multiplex PCR, and its TCRdb copy is limited to in-frame clones, with some not included. Of 40,000 to 55,000 clones in the sample, roughly nine tenths were seen once. The gene calls are TRBV4-1 and TRBJ2-1; 7 bases are a match to TRBD1. The origin of this receptor is an adult with an advanced solid tumor such as melanoma, head and neck, liver or kidney cancer. The input for sequencing was CD4+ or CD8+ T cells sorted from blood, taken in a trial of the OX40 agonist ivuxolimab. The CDR3 region is CASSQEPGGNEQFF. The CDR3 DNA reads TGCGCCAGCAGCCAAGAACCAGGGGGCAATGAGCAGTTCTTC.